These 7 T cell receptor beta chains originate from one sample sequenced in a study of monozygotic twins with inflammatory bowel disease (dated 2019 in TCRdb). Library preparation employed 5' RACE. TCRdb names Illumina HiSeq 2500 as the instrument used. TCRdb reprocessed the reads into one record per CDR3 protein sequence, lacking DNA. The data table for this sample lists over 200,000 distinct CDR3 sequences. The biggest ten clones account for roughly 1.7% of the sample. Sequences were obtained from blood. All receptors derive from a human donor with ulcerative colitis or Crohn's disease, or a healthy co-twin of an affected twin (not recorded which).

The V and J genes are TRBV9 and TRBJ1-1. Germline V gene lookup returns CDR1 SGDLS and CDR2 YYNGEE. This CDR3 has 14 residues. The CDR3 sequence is CASSLTSRLAEAFF.

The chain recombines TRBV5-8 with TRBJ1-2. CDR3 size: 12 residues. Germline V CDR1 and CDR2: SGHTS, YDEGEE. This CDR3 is CASSFLVYGYTF.

The CDR3 reads CASSQDVWGQGNTIYF. V gene TRBV4-1 combines with J gene TRBJ1-3; the TCRdb D gene call, TRBD1, has no DNA to confirm it. CDR3 length equals 16 residues. Germline V lookup: CDR1 MGHRA, CDR2 YSYEKL.

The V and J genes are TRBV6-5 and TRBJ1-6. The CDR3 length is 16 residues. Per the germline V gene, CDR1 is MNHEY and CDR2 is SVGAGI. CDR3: CASSYSTMSLGSPLHF.

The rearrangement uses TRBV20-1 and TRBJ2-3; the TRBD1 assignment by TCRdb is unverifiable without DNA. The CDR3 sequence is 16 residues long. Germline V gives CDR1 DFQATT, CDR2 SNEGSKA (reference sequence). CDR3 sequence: CSAPSTGQAITDTQYF.

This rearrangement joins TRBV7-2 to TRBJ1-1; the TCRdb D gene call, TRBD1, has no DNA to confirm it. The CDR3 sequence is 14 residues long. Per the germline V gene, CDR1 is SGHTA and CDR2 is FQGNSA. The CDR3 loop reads CASRGGLMNTEAFF.

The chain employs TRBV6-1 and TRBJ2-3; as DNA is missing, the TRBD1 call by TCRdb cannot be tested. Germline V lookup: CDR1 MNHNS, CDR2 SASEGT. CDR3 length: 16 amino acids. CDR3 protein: CASREPPGQSTDTQYF.